The 17 T cell receptor beta chains reported below all come from one sample, sequenced in a study of graft-versus-host responses after intestinal transplantation (dated by TCRdb to the early 2020s). The library was prepared using the immunoSEQ multiplex PCR assay. The source is immuneACCESS, and TCRdb retained only in-frame sequences with V and J called. Part of the clones is not carried over; for the studies checked, unresolved V genes explain less than half of this, and the remainder is unexplained. For this sample there are some 2,000 clones; roughly 38% appear just once. Together, the top ten hold roughly a third of the sample. According to the study, the label for this sample's time point signals: cells obtained before transplantation from donor or recipient. In mixed lymphocyte reactions, some 200,000 CFSE-labeled pre-transplant responders were plated with some 200,000 irradiated violet-dye-labeled stimulators and cultured for less than 7 days.

This sample comprised alloreactive CD8+ T cells from a mixed lymphocyte reaction culture, obtained before transplantation. This specimen's cell subset or site label, per the study, means: CFSE-low proliferating T cells sorted from roughly six-day pre-transplant mixed lymphocyte reaction (GvH or HvG direction). Source of these receptors: a human patient who was an organ donor for intestinal transplantation.

This clone turned up a few times. The chain combines TRBV7-9 with TRBJ2-1; D is perhaps TRBD2 (5 bases). With 5 bases removed from V and 9 bases from J, the gap between germline ends came to 20 bases. The CDR3 spans 15 residues. Germline CDR1 reads SEHNR; CDR2 reads FQNEAQ (reference sequence). The CDR3 region has the DNA TGTGCCAGCAGCCTCGTTGAGAACGGACTCTTTGAGCAGTTCTTC. This codes for CASSLVENGLFEQFF.

There are a few counts of this clone. This sequence joins TRBV19 and TRBJ1-2; D not certain. This CDR3 spans 15 amino acids. V dropped 4 bases and J dropped 3 bases, with 15 bases sitting between them. Germline-derived CDR1 and CDR2 are LNHDA and SQIVND (reference sequence). CDR3 in amino acids: CASSKRDRPDYGYTF. The CDR3 DNA sequence: TGTGCCAGTAGTAAAAGAGACCGCCCAGACTATGGCTACACCTTC.

V usage is TRBV4-1 and J usage is TRBJ1-1, with D maybe TRBD1 (6 bases). The CDR3 has 15 residues. Germline V gives CDR1 MGHRA, CDR2 YSYEKL. Trimming cost V 2 bases and J 3 bases, with 13 bases left between them. DNA of the CDR3: TGCGCCAGCAGCCAATTGACAGGTTTGGACACTGAAGCTTTCTTT. Protein product: CASSQLTGLDTEAFF.

The genes are TRBV21-1 and TRBJ2-3; the D call TRBD1 from the table was never checked on the DNA. TRBV21-1 is described as a pseudogene. CDR3 length: 17 amino acids. This CDR3 reads CASSFRLATVMQDTQYF. For the CDR3, the DNA is TGTGCCAGCAGCTTTAGATTGGCTACAGTCATGCAAGATACGCAGTATTTT.

This clone was seen a handful of times. The chain recombines TRBV6-5 with TRBJ2-1, with D maybe TRBD2 (5 bases). Germline CDR1 reads MNHEY; CDR2 reads SVGAGI. Trimming stripped 6 bases from V and 12 bases from J, with 15 bases between. CDR3 length equals 12 residues. The CDR3 sequence is CASSPGGFGQFF. The CDR3 bases are TGTGCCAGCAGCCCAGGAGGCTTTGGGCAGTTCTTC.

This clone counts as large. The rearrangement links TRBV10-3 to TRBJ1-2; D is uncertain. The CDR3 totals 13 residues. The germline gives CDR1 ENHRY, CDR2 SYGVKD. The germline V and J ends were trimmed by 7 bases and 4 bases, with 13 bases remaining between them. CDR3 sequence (DNA): TGTGCCATCAAGGTGACAAACACCTATGGCTACACCTTC. Residues: CAIKVTNTYGYTF.

V usage is TRBV2 and J usage is TRBJ2-7; a weak D match, TRBD1 (5 bases). The CDR3 spans 15 residues. Germline V gives CDR1 SNHLY, CDR2 FYNNEI. V lost 4 bases, J lost 2 bases, and 15 bases lay in between. The CDR3 region is CASSAARQLPYEQYF. In nucleotides, the CDR3 is TGTGCCAGCAGTGCCGCCCGACAGCTACCCTACGAGCAGTACTTC. Variable domain in full (rest from reference TRBV2 and TRBJ2-7): EPEVTQTPSHQVTQMGQEVILRCVPISNHLYFYWYRQILGQKVEFLVSFYNNEISEKSEIFDDQFSVERPDGSNFTLKIRSTKLEDSAMYFCASSAARQLPYEQYFGPGTRLTVT.

This clone has just a few counts. This sequence joins TRBV27 and TRBJ2-7; D gene uncertain. The V end was cut by 0 bases, the J end by 4 bases, with 10 bases between. CDR1 MNHEY and CDR2 SMNVEV come from the germline V gene (reference sequence). The CDR3 length is 14 residues. The CDR3 DNA reads TGTGCCAGCAGTTTATCTTCTTCCCAATACGAGCAGTACTTC. This encodes CASSLSSSQYEQYF.

The chain has TRBV10-3 and TRBJ2-5, with 7 bases that match TRBD1. This CDR3 has 14 residues. The ends lost 6 bases at V and 2 bases at J; junction bases unmatched: 6. Germline values: CDR1 ENHRY, CDR2 SYGVKD. The CDR3 DNA follows: TGTGCCATCAGGCCGGGACAGTCTCAAGAGACCCAGTACTTC. It encodes CAIRPGQSQETQYF.

This clone has only one observation. In nucleotides, the CDR3 is TGTGCCAGCAGTCCCCGGGGACAGGGGGCTGGAGCTTTCTTT. As protein: CASSPRGQGAGAFF. This chain connects TRBV6-6 to TRBJ1-1, with 12 bases that match TRBD1. CDR1 is MNHNY and CDR2 is SVGAGI in the germline V gene (reference sequence). This CDR3 spans 14 amino acids. After removal of 5 bases from V and 10 bases from J, the junction contained 8 bases not matched to a gene.

This clone was observed a handful of times. The chain links TRBV27 to TRBJ2-1, with TRBD2 matching over 8 bases. The germline CDR1 and CDR2 sequences are MNHEY and SMNVEV (reference sequence). V lost 6 bases and J lost 6; bases outside the gene matches: 10. The CDR3 has 15 residues. The CDR3: CASRNGAGGPNEQFF. The CDR3 bases are TGTGCCAGCAGAAATGGGGCGGGGGGCCCCAATGAGCAGTTCTTC.

The chain uses TRBV20-1 and TRBJ1-1; a possible D gene is TRBD1 (6 bases). The germline gives CDR1 DFQATT, CDR2 SNEGSKA (reference sequence). Trimming took 5 bases from V and 4 from J, leaving 8 bases between them. The CDR3 sequence is 11 residues long. The CDR3 nucleotides read TGCAGTGCTCCGACAGGCACTGAAGCTTTCTTT. This codes for CSAPTGTEAFF.

The chain uses TRBV5-4 and TRBJ1-2; possible D gene TRBD1, 6 bases. The germline V gene encodes CDR1 SGHNT and CDR2 YYREEE (reference sequence). The CDR3 sequence is 16 residues long. The V end lost 1 base, the J end lost 1 base, and 14 bases lay between the germline ends. This chain's CDR3 is CASSLWAGDINYGYTF. The CDR3 region has the DNA TGTGCCAGCAGCTTGTGGGCAGGGGACATTAACTATGGCTACACCTTC.

V gene TRBV5-6 combines with J gene TRBJ2-1, with a weak D call TRBD2 (6 bases). The CDR3 totals 15 residues. The ends were cut back, 0 bases at V and 8 bases at J, with 15 bases in the middle. Germline V gene lookup returns CDR1 SGHDT and CDR2 YYEEEE. The CDR3 reads CASSLVRGFGDEQFF. The CDR3 DNA sequence: TGTGCCAGCAGCTTGGTTCGGGGGTTCGGGGATGAGCAGTTCTTC.

The chain carries TRBV14 and TRBJ2-1, with no clear D. The ends were cut back, 2 bases at V and 1 base at J, with 15 bases in the middle. This CDR3 has 17 amino acids. Germline V lookup: CDR1 SGHDN, CDR2 FVKESK. DNA of the CDR3: TGTGCCAGCAGCCAAAGTTTGGGGAAACGGTCCTACAATGAGCAGTTCTTC. Translation: CASSQSLGKRSYNEQFF.

In this sample, this clone turned up once. The CDR3 spells CAWDRSSYEQYF. DNA of the CDR3: TGTGCCTGGGACAGAAGCTCCTACGAGCAGTACTTC. The chain couples TRBV30 to TRBJ2-7; D might be TRBD1 (5 bases). The CDR3 has 12 residues. The V and J ends lost 5 bases and 0 bases respectively, with 8 bases between them. CDR1 is GTSNPN and CDR2 is SVGIG in the germline V gene (reference sequence). Using reference TRBV30 and TRBJ2-7 for the parts outside the CDR3, the full variable domain is SQTIHQWPATLVQPVGSPLSLECTVEGTSNPNLYWYRQAAGRGLQLLFYSVGIGQISSEVPQNLSASRPQDRQFILSSKKLLLSDSGFYLCAWDRSSYEQYFGPGTRLTVT.

This clone counts as large. The chain links TRBV7-6 to TRBJ2-1, with D perhaps matching TRBD2 (5 bases). The V gene lost 0 bases and the J gene lost 4 bases, with 13 bases spanning the gap. In germline, CDR1 is SGHVS, CDR2 FNYEAQ. The CDR3 has 16 amino acids. The CDR3 reads CASSLAPAGGYNEQFF. DNA for the CDR3: TGTGCCAGCAGCTTAGCCCCAGCTGGAGGTTACAATGAGCAGTTCTTC.